This TCR beta chain was recovered during a study of low-dose radiotherapy and immunotherapy resistance in tumors. There are many counts of this clonotype. Time point given: before trial treatment. Administered to the donors were nivolumab, ipilimumab, aspirin, low-dose cyclophosphamide and low-dose radiotherapy. First-strand cDNA relied on TRAV- and TRBV-specific primers spanning alpha and beta chains. For amplifying TCRs, the PCR ran for 15 to 20 cycles with Phusion, which was used together with a constant-region primer and the adapter on the V primers. TCRdb redid the calling of the reads with MiXCR, one entry per CDR3 protein. Among around 68,000 distinct CDR3 sequences, 26% were seen once, and the ten largest hold about 6.6%. The TCR comes from a male donor with rectosigmoid adenocarcinoma. The sequencing used PBMCs, collected before treatment.

The chain's CDR3 is CASSRGGGSDEQFF. As DNA, the CDR3 is TGCGCCAGCAGCCGAGGTGGGGGGTCAGATGAGCAGTTCTTC. The chain carries TRBV5-1 and TRBJ2-1; TRBD2 might be the D (6 bases). In germline, CDR1 is SGHRS, CDR2 YFSETQ. The CDR3 extends over 14 amino acids. V was shortened by 4 bases and J by 8 bases, with 16 bases between the two germline ends.